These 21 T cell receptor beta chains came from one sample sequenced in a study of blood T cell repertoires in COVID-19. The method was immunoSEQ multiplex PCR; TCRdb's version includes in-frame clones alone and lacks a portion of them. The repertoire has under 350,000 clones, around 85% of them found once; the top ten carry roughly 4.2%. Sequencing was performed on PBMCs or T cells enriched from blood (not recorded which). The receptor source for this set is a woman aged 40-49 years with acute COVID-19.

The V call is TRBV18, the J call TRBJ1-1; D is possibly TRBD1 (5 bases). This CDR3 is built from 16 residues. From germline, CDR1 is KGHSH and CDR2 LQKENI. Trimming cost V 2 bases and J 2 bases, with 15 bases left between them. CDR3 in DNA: TGTGCCAGCTCACCAATTGTGGCAGGGTACAACACTGAAGCTTTCTTT. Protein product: CASSPIVAGYNTEAFF.

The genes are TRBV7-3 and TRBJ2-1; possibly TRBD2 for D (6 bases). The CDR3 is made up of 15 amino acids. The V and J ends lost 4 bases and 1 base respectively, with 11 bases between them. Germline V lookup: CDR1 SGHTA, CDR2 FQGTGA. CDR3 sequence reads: CASSSRLGSYNEQFF. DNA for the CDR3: TGTGCCAGCAGCTCCCGACTAGGATCCTACAATGAGCAGTTCTTC.

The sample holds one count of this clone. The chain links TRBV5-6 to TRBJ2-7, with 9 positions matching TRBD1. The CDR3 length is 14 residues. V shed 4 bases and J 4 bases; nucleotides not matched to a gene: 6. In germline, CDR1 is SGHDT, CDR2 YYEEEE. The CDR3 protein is CASSPDRGQYEQYF. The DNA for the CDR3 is TGTGCCAGCAGCCCGGACAGGGGTCAATACGAGCAGTACTTC.

CDR3 sequence: CASTLQGMNTEAFF. The CDR3 region has the DNA TGCGCCAGCACCCTACAGGGGATGAACACTGAAGCTTTCTTT. The chain employs TRBV5-1 and TRBJ1-1; 7 positions match TRBD1. CDR3 length: 14 amino acids. CDR1 is SGHRS, CDR2 YFSETQ, per germline. J gave up 0 bases and V 6 bases, and 5 bases lay outside the gene matches.

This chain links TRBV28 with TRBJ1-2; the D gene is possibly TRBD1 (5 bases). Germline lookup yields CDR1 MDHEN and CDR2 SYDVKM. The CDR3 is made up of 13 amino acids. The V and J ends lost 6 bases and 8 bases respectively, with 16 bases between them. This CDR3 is CASRSPRRGGYTF. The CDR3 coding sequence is TGTGCCAGCAGATCCCCCCGGCGGGGCGGCTACACCTTC.

CDR3 nucleotide sequence: TGTGCCAGCAGTCAATCGGGGGGAGGCAAATTTTGGTACCAAGAGACCCAGTACTTC. Residues: CASSQSGGGKFWYQETQYF. The chain links TRBV27 to TRBJ2-5; 7 bases fit TRBD2. Germline lookup yields CDR1 MNHEY and CDR2 SMNVEV (reference sequence). Trimming cost V 5 bases and J 0 bases; bases outside gene matches: 18. The CDR3 contains 19 residues.

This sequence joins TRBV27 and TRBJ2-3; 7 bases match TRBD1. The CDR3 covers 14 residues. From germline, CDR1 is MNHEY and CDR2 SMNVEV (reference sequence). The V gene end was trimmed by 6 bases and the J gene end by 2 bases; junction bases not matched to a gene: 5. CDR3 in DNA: TGTGCCAGCAGCCCGGGACAGCTCACAGATACGCAGTATTTT. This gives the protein CASSPGQLTDTQYF.

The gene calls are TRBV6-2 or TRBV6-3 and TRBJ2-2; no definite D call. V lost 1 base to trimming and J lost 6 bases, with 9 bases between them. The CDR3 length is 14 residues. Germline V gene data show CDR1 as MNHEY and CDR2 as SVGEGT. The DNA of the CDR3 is TGTGCCAGCAGTTACTATCACTCTGCCGGGGAGCTGTTTTTT. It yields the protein CASSYYHSAGELFF.

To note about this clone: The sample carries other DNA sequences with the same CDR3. The CDR3: CASSQGVSYNEQFF. CDR3 DNA: TGCGCCAGCAGCCAGGGAGTTTCCTACAATGAGCAGTTCTTC. The genes are TRBV4-3 and TRBJ2-1, with a weak D call TRBD2 (5 bases). V lost 3 bases, J lost 1 base, and 7 bases lay in between. The CDR3 is 14 amino acids. Germline lookup yields CDR1 LGHNA and CDR2 YSLEER.

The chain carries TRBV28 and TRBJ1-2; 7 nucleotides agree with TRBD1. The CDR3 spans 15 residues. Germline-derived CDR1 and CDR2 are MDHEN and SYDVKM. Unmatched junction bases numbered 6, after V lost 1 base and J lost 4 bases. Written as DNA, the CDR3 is TGTGCCAGCAGTTTATTCCGGGACAGACTCTATGGCTACACCTTC. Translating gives CASSLFRDRLYGYTF.

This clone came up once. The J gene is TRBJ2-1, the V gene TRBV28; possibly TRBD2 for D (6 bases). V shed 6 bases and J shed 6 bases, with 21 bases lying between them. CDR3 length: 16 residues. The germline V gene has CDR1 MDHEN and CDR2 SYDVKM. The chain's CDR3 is CASRSGTGSSANEQFF. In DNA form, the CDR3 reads TGTGCCAGCAGATCCGGGACTGGTTCGAGTGCCAATGAGCAGTTCTTC.

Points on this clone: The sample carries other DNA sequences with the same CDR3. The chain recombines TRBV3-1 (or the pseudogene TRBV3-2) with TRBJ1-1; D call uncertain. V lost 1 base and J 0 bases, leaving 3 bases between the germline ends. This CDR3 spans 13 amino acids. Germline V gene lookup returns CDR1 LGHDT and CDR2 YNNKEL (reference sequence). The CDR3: CASSQVVNTEAFF. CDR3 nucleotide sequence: TGTGCCAGCAGCCAAGTAGTGAACACTGAAGCTTTCTTT.

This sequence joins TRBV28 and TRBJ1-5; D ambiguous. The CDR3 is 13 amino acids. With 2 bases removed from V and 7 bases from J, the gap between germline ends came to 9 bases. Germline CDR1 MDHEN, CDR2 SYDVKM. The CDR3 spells CASSLVGWQPQHF. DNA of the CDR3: TGTGCCAGCAGTTTAGTCGGTTGGCAGCCCCAGCATTTT.

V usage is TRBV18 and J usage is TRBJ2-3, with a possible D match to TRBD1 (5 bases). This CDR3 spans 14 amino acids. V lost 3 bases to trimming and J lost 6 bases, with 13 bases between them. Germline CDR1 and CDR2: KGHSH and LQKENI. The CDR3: CASSPREMVDTQYF. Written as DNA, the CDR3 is TGTGCCAGCTCACCCAGGGAAATGGTGGATACGCAGTATTTT.

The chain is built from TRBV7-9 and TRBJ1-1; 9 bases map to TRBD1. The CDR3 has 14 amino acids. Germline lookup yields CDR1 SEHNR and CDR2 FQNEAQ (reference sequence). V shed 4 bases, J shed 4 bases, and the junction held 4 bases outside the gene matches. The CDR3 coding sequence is TGTGCCAGCAGCTGGGGACAGGGATCCACTGAAGCTTTCTTT. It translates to CASSWGQGSTEAFF.

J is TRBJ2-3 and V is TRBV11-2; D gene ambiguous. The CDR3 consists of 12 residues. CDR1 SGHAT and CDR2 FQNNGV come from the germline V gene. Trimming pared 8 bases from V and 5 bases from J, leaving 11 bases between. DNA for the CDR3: TGTGCCAGCGGCCCACGAGGAGATACGCAGTATTTT. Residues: CASGPRGDTQYF. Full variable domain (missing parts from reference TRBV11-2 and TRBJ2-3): EAGVAQSPRYKIIEKRQSVAFWCNPISGHATLYWYQQILGQGPKLLIQFQNNGVVDDSQLPKDRFSAERLKGVDSTLKIQPAKLEDSAVYLCASGPRGDTQYFGPGTRLTVL.

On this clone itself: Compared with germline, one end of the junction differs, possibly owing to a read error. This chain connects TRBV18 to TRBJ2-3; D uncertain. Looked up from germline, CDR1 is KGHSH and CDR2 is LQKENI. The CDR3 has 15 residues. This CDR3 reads CASTPPSRSTDTQYF. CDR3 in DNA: TGTGCCAGCACACCACCCTCCAGATCTACAGATACGCAGTATTTT.

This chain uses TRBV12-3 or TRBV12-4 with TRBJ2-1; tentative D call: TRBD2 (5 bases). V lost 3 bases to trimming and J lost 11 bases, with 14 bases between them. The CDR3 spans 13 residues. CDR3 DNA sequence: TGTGCCAGCAGTTTTGGTGGGAGCCAGAAGCAGTTCTTC. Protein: CASSFGGSQKQFF.

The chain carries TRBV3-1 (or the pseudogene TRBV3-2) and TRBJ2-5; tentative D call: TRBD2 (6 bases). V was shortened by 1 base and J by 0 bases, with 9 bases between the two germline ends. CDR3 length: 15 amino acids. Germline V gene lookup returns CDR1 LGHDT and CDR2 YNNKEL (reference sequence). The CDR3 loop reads CASSQGDLYQETQYF. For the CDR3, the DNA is TGTGCCAGCAGCCAAGGGGACTTGTACCAAGAGACCCAGTACTTC.

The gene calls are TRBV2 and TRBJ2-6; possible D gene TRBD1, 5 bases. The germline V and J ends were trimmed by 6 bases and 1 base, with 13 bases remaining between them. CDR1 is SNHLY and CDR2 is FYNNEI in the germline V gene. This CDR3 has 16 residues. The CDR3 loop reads CASRQLTGSGANVLTF. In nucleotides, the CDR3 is TGTGCCAGCAGGCAACTAACAGGATCTGGGGCCAACGTCCTGACTTTC. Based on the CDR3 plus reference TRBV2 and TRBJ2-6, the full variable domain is EPEVTQTPSHQVTQMGQEVILRCVPISNHLYFYWYRQILGQKVEFLVSFYNNEISEKSEIFDDQFSVERPDGSNFTLKIRSTKLEDSAMYFCASRQLTGSGANVLTFGAGSRLTVL.

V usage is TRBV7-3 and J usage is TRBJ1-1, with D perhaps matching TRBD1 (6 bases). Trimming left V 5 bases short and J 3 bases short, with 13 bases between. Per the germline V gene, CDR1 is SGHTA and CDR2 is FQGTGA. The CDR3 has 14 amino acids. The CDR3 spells CASSPGATYTEAFF. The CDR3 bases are TGTGCCAGCAGCCCAGGGGCAACCTACACTGAAGCTTTCTTT.